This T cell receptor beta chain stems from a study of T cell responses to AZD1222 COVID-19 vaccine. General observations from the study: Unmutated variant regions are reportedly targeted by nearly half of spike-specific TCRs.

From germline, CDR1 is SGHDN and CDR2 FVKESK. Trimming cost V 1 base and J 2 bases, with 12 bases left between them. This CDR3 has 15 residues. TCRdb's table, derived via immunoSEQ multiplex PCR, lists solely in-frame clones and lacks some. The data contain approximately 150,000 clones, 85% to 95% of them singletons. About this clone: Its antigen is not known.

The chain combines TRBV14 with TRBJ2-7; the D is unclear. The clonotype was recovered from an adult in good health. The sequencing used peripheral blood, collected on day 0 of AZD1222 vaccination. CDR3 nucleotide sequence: TGTGCCAGCAGCCAAGGAAGGGCAGGCACCTACGAGCAGTACTTC. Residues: CASSQGRAGTYEQYF.